Each of the 32 T cell receptor beta chains below was sequenced from the same sample in a study of T cells after yellow fever vaccination. Using its own MiXCR run on the 5' RACE reads, TCRdb lists one record per CDR3 protein. Of hundreds of thousands of distinct CDR3 sequences detected, about a fifth appear once; the ten largest clones hold roughly 13%. The sample in question was PBMCs, obtained 15 days after the yellow fever booster vaccination. The receptors were sampled from a man under 40 who received the YFV17D yellow fever vaccine.

This clonotype has more than one count but fewer than ten. V and J are TRBV18 and TRBJ2-3, with 10 bases identical to TRBD1. V was clipped by 3 bases and J by 1 base; unmatched bases: 10. CDR3 length equals 18 residues. CDR1 KGHSH and CDR2 LQKENI come from the germline V gene. The CDR3 nucleotides read TGTGCCAGCTCACCTCGGGCCCTAGGACAGGGGGGCACAGATACGCAGTATTTT. Its translation is CASSPRALGQGGTDTQYF.

This clonotype was detected a few times. The chain uses TRBV20-1 and TRBJ2-5, with 12 bases lining up with TRBD2. Germline V gene sequence: CDR1 DFQATT, CDR2 SNEGSKA (reference sequence). The CDR3 covers 16 residues. Germline trimming cut 5 bases from V and 6 bases from J; bases unmatched to any gene: 13. DNA of the CDR3: TGCAGTGCTCTAGACGTCCTAGCGGGAGGGCCAAAGACCCAGTACTTC. This gives the protein CSALDVLAGGPKTQYF.

The chain joins TRBV20-1 to TRBJ2-5; D is perhaps TRBD2 (6 bases). Germline V gene sequence: CDR1 DFQATT, CDR2 SNEGSKA (reference sequence). The CDR3 has 14 amino acids. Trimming shortened V by 2 bases and J by 5 bases, and 15 bases separated the two germline ends. In DNA form, the CDR3 reads TGCAGTGCTAGACTAGCGCGAACGCAGGAGACCCAGTACTTC. It is translated as CSARLARTQETQYF.

The rearrangement links TRBV7-2 to TRBJ2-7; D is possibly TRBD2 (6 bases). Trimming stripped 1 base from V and 1 base from J, with 14 bases between. Germline lookup yields CDR1 SGHTA and CDR2 FQGNSA. CDR3 length: 16 amino acids. The CDR3 here is CASSLVGGTVSYEQYF. The CDR3 DNA sequence: TGTGCCAGCAGCTTAGTCGGAGGGACGGTATCCTACGAGCAGTACTTC.

The chain joins TRBV29-1 to TRBJ1-3; D gene unclear. Per the germline V gene, CDR1 is SQVTM and CDR2 is ANQGSEA. The V and J ends lost 7 bases and 5 bases respectively, with 9 bases between them. The CDR3 runs to 11 residues. The CDR3 loop reads CSGGDRNTIYF. The CDR3, as DNA: TGCAGCGGTGGGGATAGAAACACCATATATTTT.

This clonotype was detected once. The chain has TRBV20-1 and TRBJ2-2, with D hard to call. This CDR3 region has 16 residues. Germline V CDR1 and CDR2: DFQATT, SNEGSKA (reference sequence). The V and J ends lost 1 base and 9 bases respectively, with 21 bases between them. The CDR3 nucleotides are TGCAGTGCTAGAGCGAATTTGGGATTTGGTACCAGGGAGCTGTTTTTT. Protein product: CSARANLGFGTRELFF.

The CDR3 DNA sequence: TGTGCCAGCAGTTACGTCCCAGATACGCAGTATTTT. This sequence encodes CASSYVPDTQYF. The rearrangement uses TRBV6-2 or TRBV6-3 and TRBJ2-3; D is unresolved. CDR1 is MNHEY and CDR2 is SVGEGT in the germline V gene. This CDR3 has 12 amino acids. Trimming took off 2 bases at V and 4 bases at J, with 4 bases between the two ends.

This clonotype was found a few times. The chain uses TRBV7-2 and TRBJ2-6; perhaps D is TRBD1 or TRBD2 (6 bases each). The ends were cut back, 5 bases at V and 2 bases at J, with 10 bases in the middle. The CDR3 is 15 amino acids. The germline gives CDR1 SGHTA, CDR2 FQGNSA. The CDR3 is CASSVGGAGANVLTF. The CDR3 nucleotides read TGTGCCAGCAGCGTCGGGGGCGCTGGGGCCAACGTCCTGACTTTC.

V gene TRBV7-2 combines with J gene TRBJ2-4; D is unresolved. V was cut by 5 bases and J by 0 bases, with 14 bases left in between. The V gene's germline CDR1 is SGHTA and CDR2 FQGNSA. This CDR3 contains 16 residues. The DNA for the CDR3 is TGTGCCAGCAGCCCCCAGGTCAGCTTAGCCAAAAACATTCAGTACTTC. Translating it yields CASSPQVSLAKNIQYF.

This clonotype was observed a handful of times. This chain connects TRBV4-2 to TRBJ2-3; no definite D call. CDR1 and CDR2 from the germline V gene are LGHNA and YNFKEQ. Trimming removed 1 base at V and 1 base at J, with 12 bases between. This CDR3 has 16 amino acids. The CDR3 DNA is TGTGCCAGCAGCCAAGGAGGTAGCTATCGCACAGATACGCAGTATTTT. It is translated as CASSQGGSYRTDTQYF.

The chain carries TRBV29-1 and TRBJ2-5; 7 bases fit TRBD1. J lost 2 bases, V lost 7 bases, and 4 bases had no gene match. The CDR3 loop spans 12 amino acids. Germline assignment: CDR1 SQVTM and CDR2 ANQGSEA. The CDR3 protein is CSAFRGQETQYF. CDR3 DNA: TGCAGCGCATTCAGGGGGCAAGAGACCCAGTACTTC. Full variable domain (rest looked up from reference TRBV29-1 and TRBJ2-5): SAVISQKPSRDICQRGTSLTIQCQVDSQVTMMFWYRQQPGQSLTLIATANQGSEATYESGFVIDKFPISRPNLTFSTLTVSNMSPEDSSIYLCSAFRGQETQYFGPGTRLLVL.

This chain joins TRBV29-1 and TRBJ2-2; 7 bases match TRBD1. Per the germline V gene, CDR1 is SQVTM and CDR2 is ANQGSEA. J lost 0 bases, V lost 6 bases, and 7 bases had no gene match. CDR3 length equals 15 residues. CDR3 nucleotide sequence: TGCAGCGTGGAAACAGGGGCCACGAACACCGGGGAGCTGTTTTTT. It codes for CSVETGATNTGELFF.

The chain is built from TRBV7-1 and TRBJ2-3; D perhaps matches TRBD1 (5 bases). TRBV7-1 belongs to the ORF category, with a function that is uncertain. CDR3 length: 16 amino acids. With 5 bases removed from V and 3 bases from J, the gap between germline ends came to 18 bases. The CDR3 is CASSPRAEYTTDTQYF. CDR3 coding DNA: TGTGCCAGCAGCCCCAGGGCTGAATATACGACAGATACGCAGTATTTT.

This clonotype has just a few counts. The rearrangement links TRBV5-4 to TRBJ2-2, with 8 positions matching TRBD2. The CDR3 extends over 17 amino acids. J gave up 5 bases and V 2 bases, and 11 bases lay outside the gene matches. Germline-derived CDR1 and CDR2 are SGHNT and YYREEE (reference sequence). CDR3: CASSFYQREPGTGELFF. CDR3 coding DNA: TGTGCCAGCAGCTTTTACCAGCGGGAGCCCGGGACCGGGGAGCTGTTTTTT.

This clonotype has a handful of counts. The V and J genes are TRBV12-3 or TRBV12-4 and TRBJ2-6; D gene unclear. Trimming pared 0 bases from V and 2 bases from J, leaving 5 bases between. The CDR3 is 15 residues long. The CDR3 nucleotides read TGTGCCAGCAGTTTAGCCGACGCTGGGGCCAACGTCCTGACTTTC. Protein sequence: CASSLADAGANVLTF.

This chain uses TRBV2 with TRBJ2-3; 7 bases match TRBD2. Losses at the gene ends were 9 bases for V and 4 bases for J; bases not matched to a gene: 7. This CDR3 contains 13 residues. Per germline, CDR1 SNHLY and CDR2 FYNNEI. As DNA, the CDR3 is TGTGCCAGTTCCGCGGGAGTGTCAGATACGCAGTATTTT. It codes for CASSAGVSDTQYF.

This chain connects TRBV19 to TRBJ2-4; D gene unclear. The CDR3 is 16 residues long. CDR1 and CDR2 from the germline V gene are LNHDA and SQIVND (reference sequence). Trimming removed 6 bases at V and 6 bases at J, with 21 bases between. The CDR3 here is CASSHLPDSVGNIQYF. CDR3 coding DNA: TGTGCCAGTAGCCATCTCCCCGACTCCGTGGGAAACATTCAGTACTTC.

There are a few counts of this clonotype. The chain has TRBV12-3 or TRBV12-4 and TRBJ2-1, with D perhaps matching TRBD2 (5 bases). The germline V and J ends were trimmed by 7 bases and 0 bases, with 13 bases remaining between them. This CDR3 has 15 amino acids. CDR3 nucleotide sequence: TGTGCCAGCACCACGGACTCAAGCTCCTACAATGAGCAGTTCTTC. This codes for CASTTDSSSYNEQFF.

A few counts support this clonotype. V gene TRBV7-2 combines with J gene TRBJ2-5; TRBD2 matches 10 bases. CDR1 and CDR2 from the germline V gene are SGHTA and FQGNSA. The CDR3 length is 16 residues. Losses at the gene ends were 5 bases for V and 9 bases for J; bases not matched to a gene: 15. The CDR3 region has the DNA TGTGCCAGCAGCCACCCTAGCGGGAGCGATTGGGCGGCCCAGTACTTC. Amino acid sequence: CASSHPSGSDWAAQYF.

The rearrangement uses TRBV11-1 and TRBJ2-1; D not certain. Trimming took off 5 bases at V and 4 bases at J, with 24 bases between the two ends. The CDR3 contains 18 residues. Germline CDR1 SGHAT, CDR2 FQDESV (reference sequence). The CDR3 reads CASSPRGRSSSKYNEQFF. CDR3 nucleotide sequence: TGTGCCAGCAGCCCCCGTGGCCGATCCTCGTCTAAATACAATGAGCAGTTCTTC.

Only a few counts were recorded for this clonotype. The V gene is TRBV20-1, the J gene TRBJ2-5; D not resolved. The V and J ends lost 1 base and 1 base respectively, with 7 bases between them. Germline CDR1 and CDR2: DFQATT and SNEGSKA (reference sequence). The CDR3 length is 13 residues. CDR3 sequence reads: CSARAESQETQYF. CDR3 nucleotide sequence: TGCAGTGCTAGAGCTGAGAGCCAAGAGACCCAGTACTTC.

V gene TRBV2 combines with J gene TRBJ2-1; 8 bases fit TRBD1. CDR1 and CDR2 from the germline V gene are SNHLY and FYNNEI. V lost 8 bases and J lost 2; bases outside the gene matches: 5. The CDR3 consists of 14 residues. This CDR3 is CASFGQGPYNEQFF. The DNA for the CDR3 is TGTGCCAGCTTCGGACAGGGTCCCTACAATGAGCAGTTCTTC.

The rearrangement links TRBV20-1 to TRBJ1-1, with 12 positions matching TRBD1. The V segment lost 3 bases and the J segment 11 bases; nucleotides outside the gene matches: 10. Germline V gene data show CDR1 as DFQATT and CDR2 as SNEGSKA (reference sequence). CDR3 length equals 14 residues. CDR3 sequence (DNA): TGCAGTGCTAGGGAGGGACAGGGGGCGGTGAAGGCTTTCTTT. Encoded protein: CSAREGQGAVKAFF.

The chain links TRBV3-1 to TRBJ2-6; a weak D match, TRBD2 (6 bases). Germline V gene sequence: CDR1 LGHDT, CDR2 YNNKEL (reference sequence). The CDR3 is 16 amino acids. Trimming took 4 bases from V and 1 from J, leaving 11 bases between them. The CDR3 region has the DNA TGTGCCAGCAGCCCTATTCGGGGGTCTGGGGCCAACGTCCTGACTTTC. Residues: CASSPIRGSGANVLTF. Combining the CDR3 with reference TRBV3-1 and TRBJ2-6 gives the whole variable domain DTAVSQTPKYLVTQMGNDKSIKCEQNLGHDTMYWYKQDSKKFLKIMFSYNNKELIINETVPNRFSPKSPDKAHLNLHINSLELGDSAVYFCASSPIRGSGANVLTFGAGSRLTVL.

In its sample, this clonotype was seen many times. The rearrangement uses TRBV5-1 and TRBJ2-1; 12 nucleotides match TRBD2. With 4 bases clipped from V and 2 bases from J, the junction kept 1 base outside the gene matches. CDR3 length: 15 amino acids. CDR1 is SGHRS, CDR2 YFSETQ, per germline. The CDR3 is CASSGLAGTYNEQFF. Here the CDR3 DNA reads TGCGCCAGCAGCGGACTAGCGGGGACCTACAATGAGCAGTTCTTC.

The rearrangement joins TRBV25-1 to TRBJ1-6; D is uncertain. There are 12 residues in the CDR3. Germline V CDR1 and CDR2: MGHDK, SYGVNS. V was trimmed by 8 bases and J by 3 bases, leaving 5 bases between them. CDR3 amino acids: CASSRYNSPLHF. The CDR3 DNA sequence: TGTGCCAGCTCCCGCTATAATTCACCCCTCCACTTT.

The rearrangement links TRBV7-2 to TRBJ2-5; 9 bases are a match to TRBD2. The CDR3 spans 14 residues. With V trimmed by 5 bases and J by 4 bases, 5 bases remained unmatched. The germline V gene has CDR1 SGHTA and CDR2 FQGNSA. The CDR3 here is CASSSRRGGETQYF. CDR3 in DNA: TGTGCCAGCAGCAGCCGGCGGGGGGGAGAGACCCAGTACTTC.

Only a few counts were recorded for this clonotype. The chain couples TRBV7-2 to TRBJ1-5; D is unclear. This CDR3 comprises 13 residues. The V end was cut by 4 bases, the J end by 3 bases, with 7 bases between. Germline assignment: CDR1 SGHTA and CDR2 FQGNSA. The CDR3 sequence: CASSSDLNQPQHF. The CDR3 DNA is TGTGCCAGCAGCTCTGACCTCAATCAGCCCCAGCATTTT. The full variable domain, completed using reference TRBV7-2 and TRBJ1-5, is GAGVSQSPSNKVTEKGKDVELRCDPISGHTALYWYRQSLGQGLEFLIYFQGNSAPDKSGLPSDRFSAERTGGSVSTLTIQRTQQEDSAVYLCASSSDLNQPQHFGDGTRLSIL.

In its sample, this clonotype was seen a few times. The V and J genes are TRBV7-9 and TRBJ1-1; tentatively, D is TRBD1 (6 bases). This CDR3 is built from 12 residues. V was cut by 1 base and J by 9 bases, with 9 bases left in between. Germline V gene data show CDR1 as SEHNR and CDR2 as FQNEAQ (reference sequence). Written as DNA, the CDR3 is TGTGCCAGCAGCTTAGGGACAGTCCAAGCTTTCTTT. This gives the protein CASSLGTVQAFF.

As to this clonotype: Mismatch with germline at one junction end may stem from a read error. The V and J genes are TRBV6-5 and TRBJ2-2, with 8 positions matching TRBD1. The CDR3 runs to 12 residues. Germline V gene data show CDR1 as MNHEY and CDR2 as SVGAGI. In DNA form, the CDR3 reads TGCTACCGCAGGGGGCGAAGCGGGGAGCTGTTTTTT. As protein: CYRRGRSGELFF.

V gene TRBV7-3 combines with J gene TRBJ1-2; D remains unclear. Between the trimmed V and J ends, which lost 5 bases and 6 bases, there was a span of 22 bases. CDR1 SGHTA and CDR2 FQGTGA come from the germline V gene. The CDR3 spans 16 residues. The CDR3 reads CASSKSSSLLGDGYTF. The CDR3 DNA reads TGTGCCAGCAGCAAATCGTCCAGCCTCCTAGGAGATGGCTACACCTTC.

The chain joins TRBV20-1 to TRBJ2-2, with TRBD2 matching 10 bases. The germline V gene has CDR1 DFQATT and CDR2 SNEGSKA (reference sequence). The CDR3 covers 15 residues. J lost 1 base, V lost 1 base, and 0 bases had no gene match. CDR3 in DNA: TGCAGTGCTAGAGCTAGCGGGGGGAACACCGGGGAGCTGTTTTTT. Translating gives CSARASGGNTGELFF.